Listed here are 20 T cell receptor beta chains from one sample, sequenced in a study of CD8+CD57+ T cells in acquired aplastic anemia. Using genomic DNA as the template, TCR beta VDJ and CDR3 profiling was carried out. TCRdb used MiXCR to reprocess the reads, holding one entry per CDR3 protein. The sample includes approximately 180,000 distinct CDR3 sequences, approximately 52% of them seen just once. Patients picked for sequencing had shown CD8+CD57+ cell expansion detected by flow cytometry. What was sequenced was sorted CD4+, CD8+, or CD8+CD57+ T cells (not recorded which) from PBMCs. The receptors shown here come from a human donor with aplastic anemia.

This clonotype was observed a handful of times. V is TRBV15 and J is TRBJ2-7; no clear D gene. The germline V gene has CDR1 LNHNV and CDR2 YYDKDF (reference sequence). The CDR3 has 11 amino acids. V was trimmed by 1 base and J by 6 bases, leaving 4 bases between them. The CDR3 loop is CATSRVSEQYF. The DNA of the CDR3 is TGTGCCACCAGCAGAGTTAGCGAGCAGTACTTC.

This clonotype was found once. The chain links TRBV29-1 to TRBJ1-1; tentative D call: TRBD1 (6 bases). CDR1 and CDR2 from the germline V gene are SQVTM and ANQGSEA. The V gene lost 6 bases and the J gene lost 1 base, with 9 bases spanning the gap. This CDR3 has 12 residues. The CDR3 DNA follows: TGCAGCGTGGAGACAGGGAACACTGAAGCTTTCTTT. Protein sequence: CSVETGNTEAFF.

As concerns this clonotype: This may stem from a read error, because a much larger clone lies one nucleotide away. CDR3 residues: CASSSGSDTEAFF. The DNA of the CDR3 is TGTGCCAGCAGCTCGGGCTCTGACACTGAAGCTTTCTTT. The V call is TRBV5-6, the J call TRBJ1-1; no reliable D call. V was pared by 3 bases and J by 3 bases, with 9 bases between. This CDR3 has 13 residues. CDR1 is SGHDT, CDR2 YYEEEE, per germline.

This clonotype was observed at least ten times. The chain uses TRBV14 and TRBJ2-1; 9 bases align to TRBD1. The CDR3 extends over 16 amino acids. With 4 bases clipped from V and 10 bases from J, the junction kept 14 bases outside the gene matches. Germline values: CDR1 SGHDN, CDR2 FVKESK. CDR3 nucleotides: TGTGCCAGCAGCCGAGGGACAGGGCAAATGGGTGGGGAGCAGTTCTTC. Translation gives CASSRGTGQMGGEQFF.

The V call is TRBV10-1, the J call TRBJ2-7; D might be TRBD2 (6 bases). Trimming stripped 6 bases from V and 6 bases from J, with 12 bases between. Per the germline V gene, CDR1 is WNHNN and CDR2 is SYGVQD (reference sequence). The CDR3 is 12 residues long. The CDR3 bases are TGCGCCAGCAGCAACTTAGCGGCCGAGCAGTACTTC. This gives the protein CASSNLAAEQYF.

The CDR3 protein is CASSESTSGVNEQFF. In DNA, the CDR3 is TGCGCCAGCAGTGAGTCTACTAGCGGGGTCAATGAGCAGTTCTTC. The chain combines TRBV10-1 with TRBJ2-1, with 10 bases identical to TRBD2. Losses at the gene ends were 0 bases for V and 6 bases for J; bases not matched to a gene: 2. The CDR3 extends over 15 amino acids. CDR1 is WNHNN and CDR2 is SYGVQD in the germline V gene (reference sequence).

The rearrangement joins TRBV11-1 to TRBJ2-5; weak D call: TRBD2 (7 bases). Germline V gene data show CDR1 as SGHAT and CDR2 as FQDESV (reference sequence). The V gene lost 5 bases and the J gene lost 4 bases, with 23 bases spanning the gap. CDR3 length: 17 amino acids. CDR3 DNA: TGTGCCAGCAGCCCCCCTTTCTCGGGGGGCAAGATAGAGACCCAGTACTTC. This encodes CASSPPFSGGKIETQYF.

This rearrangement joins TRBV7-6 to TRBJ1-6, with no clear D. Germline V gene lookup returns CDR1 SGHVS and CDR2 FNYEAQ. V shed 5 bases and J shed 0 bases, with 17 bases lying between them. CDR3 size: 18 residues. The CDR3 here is CASSPRSAESSYNSPLHF. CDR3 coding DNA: TGTGCCAGCAGCCCCAGGTCCGCAGAGAGCTCCTATAATTCACCCCTCCACTTT.

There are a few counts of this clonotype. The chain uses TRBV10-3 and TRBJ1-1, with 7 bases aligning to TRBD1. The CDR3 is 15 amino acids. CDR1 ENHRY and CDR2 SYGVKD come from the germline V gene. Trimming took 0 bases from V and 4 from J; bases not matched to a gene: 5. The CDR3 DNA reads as TGTGCCATCAGTGAGTCGGGACGGACAGGCACTGAAGCTTTCTTT. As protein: CAISESGRTGTEAFF.

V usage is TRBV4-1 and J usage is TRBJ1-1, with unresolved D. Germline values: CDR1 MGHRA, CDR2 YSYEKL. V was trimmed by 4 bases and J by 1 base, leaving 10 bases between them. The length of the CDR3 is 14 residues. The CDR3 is CASSRGRPNTEAFF. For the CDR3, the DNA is TGCGCCAGCAGCCGCGGACGGCCGAACACTGAAGCTTTCTTT.

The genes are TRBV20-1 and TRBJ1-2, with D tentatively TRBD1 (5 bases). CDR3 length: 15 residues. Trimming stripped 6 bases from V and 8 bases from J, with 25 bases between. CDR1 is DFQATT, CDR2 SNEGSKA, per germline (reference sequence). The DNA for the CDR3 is TGCAGTGCCAGGGACGGCGCATCGATAACGGGCGGCTACACCTTC. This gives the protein CSARDGASITGGYTF.

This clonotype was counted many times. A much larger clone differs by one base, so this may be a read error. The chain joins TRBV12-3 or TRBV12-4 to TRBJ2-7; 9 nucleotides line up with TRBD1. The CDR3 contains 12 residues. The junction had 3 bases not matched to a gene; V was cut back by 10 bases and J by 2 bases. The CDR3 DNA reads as TGTGCCACCGGGACAGGGCCCTACGAGCAGTACTTC. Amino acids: CATGTGPYEQYF.

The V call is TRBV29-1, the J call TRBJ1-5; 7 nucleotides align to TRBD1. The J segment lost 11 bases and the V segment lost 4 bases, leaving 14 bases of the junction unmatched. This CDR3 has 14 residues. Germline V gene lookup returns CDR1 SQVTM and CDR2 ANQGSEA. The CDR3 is CSVGGAGQQETQHF. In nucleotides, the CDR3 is TGCAGCGTTGGAGGGGCGGGACAGCAAGAGACCCAGCATTTT.

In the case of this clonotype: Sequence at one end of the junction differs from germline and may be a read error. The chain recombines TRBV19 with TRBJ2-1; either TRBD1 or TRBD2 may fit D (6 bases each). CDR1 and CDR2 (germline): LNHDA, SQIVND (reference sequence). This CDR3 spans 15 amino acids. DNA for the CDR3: TGTGCCTGTAGTCGCGGGACACAAATATACAGTGAGCAGTTCTTC. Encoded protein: CACSRGTQIYSEQFF.

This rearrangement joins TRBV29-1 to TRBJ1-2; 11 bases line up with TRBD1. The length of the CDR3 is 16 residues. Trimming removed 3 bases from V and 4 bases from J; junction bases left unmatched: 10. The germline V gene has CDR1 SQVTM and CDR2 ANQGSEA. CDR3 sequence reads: CSVENGQGAFGYGYTF. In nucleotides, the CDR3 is TGCAGCGTTGAGAACGGACAGGGGGCGTTTGGCTATGGCTACACCTTC.

Here the CDR3 reads CASSAGLGSNEQFF. In nucleotides, the CDR3 is TGTGCCAGCAGTGCTGGTCTAGGGTCCAATGAGCAGTTCTTC. The rearrangement links TRBV25-1 to TRBJ2-1; D is ambiguous. From germline, CDR1 is MGHDK and CDR2 SYGVNS. Trimming stripped 4 bases from V and 6 bases from J, with 13 bases between. This CDR3 is 14 amino acids long.

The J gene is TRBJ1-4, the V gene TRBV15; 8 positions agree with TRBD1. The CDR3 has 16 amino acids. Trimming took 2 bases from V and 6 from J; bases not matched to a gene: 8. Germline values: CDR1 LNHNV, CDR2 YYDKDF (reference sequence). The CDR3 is CATSRFEGQEDEKLFF. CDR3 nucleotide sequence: TGTGCCACCAGCAGATTCGAGGGACAGGAGGATGAAAAACTGTTTTTT.

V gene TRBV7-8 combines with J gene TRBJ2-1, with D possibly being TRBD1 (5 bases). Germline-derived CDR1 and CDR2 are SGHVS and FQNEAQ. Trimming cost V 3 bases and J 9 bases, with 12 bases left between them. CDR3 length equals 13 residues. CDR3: CASSLNRQTEQFF. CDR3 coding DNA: TGTGCCAGCAGCTTGAACAGACAGACTGAGCAGTTCTTC.

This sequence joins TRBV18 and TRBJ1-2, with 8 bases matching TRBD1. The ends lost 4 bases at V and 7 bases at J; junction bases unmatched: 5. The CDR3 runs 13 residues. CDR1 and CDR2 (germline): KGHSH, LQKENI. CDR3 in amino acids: CASSLKDRVGYTF. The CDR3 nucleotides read TGTGCCAGCTCACTCAAGGACAGGGTTGGCTACACCTTC.

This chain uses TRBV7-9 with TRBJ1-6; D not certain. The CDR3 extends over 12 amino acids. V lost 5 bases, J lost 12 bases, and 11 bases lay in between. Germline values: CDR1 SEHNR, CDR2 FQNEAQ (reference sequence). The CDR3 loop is CASSALKQPLHF. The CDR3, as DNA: TGTGCCAGCAGCGCGTTGAAGCAACCCCTCCACTTT. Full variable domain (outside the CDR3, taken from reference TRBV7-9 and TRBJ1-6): DTGVSQNPRHKITKRGQNVTFRCDPISEHNRLYWYRQTLGQGPEFLTYFQNEAQLEKSRLLSDRFSAERPKGSFSTLEIQRTEQGDSAMYLCASSALKQPLHFGNGTRLTVT.